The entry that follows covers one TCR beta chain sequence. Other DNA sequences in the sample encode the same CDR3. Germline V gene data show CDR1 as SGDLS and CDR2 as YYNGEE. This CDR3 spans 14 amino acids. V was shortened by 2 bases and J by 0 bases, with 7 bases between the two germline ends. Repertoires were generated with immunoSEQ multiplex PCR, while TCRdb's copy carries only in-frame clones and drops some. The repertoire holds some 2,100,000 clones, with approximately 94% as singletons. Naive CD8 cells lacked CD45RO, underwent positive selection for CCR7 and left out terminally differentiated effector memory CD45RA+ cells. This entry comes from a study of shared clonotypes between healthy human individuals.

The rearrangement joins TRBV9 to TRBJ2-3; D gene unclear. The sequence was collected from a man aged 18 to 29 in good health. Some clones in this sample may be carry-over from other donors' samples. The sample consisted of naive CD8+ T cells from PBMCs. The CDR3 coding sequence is TGTGCCAGCAGCGTTGCGCGGAGCACAGATACGCAGTATTTT. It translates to CASSVARSTDTQYF. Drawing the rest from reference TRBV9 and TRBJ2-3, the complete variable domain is DSGVTQTPKHLITATGQRVTLRCSPRSGDLSVYWYQQSLDQGLQFLIQYYNGEERAKGNILERFSAQQFPDLHSELNLSSLELGDSALYFCASSVARSTDTQYFGPGTRLTVL.